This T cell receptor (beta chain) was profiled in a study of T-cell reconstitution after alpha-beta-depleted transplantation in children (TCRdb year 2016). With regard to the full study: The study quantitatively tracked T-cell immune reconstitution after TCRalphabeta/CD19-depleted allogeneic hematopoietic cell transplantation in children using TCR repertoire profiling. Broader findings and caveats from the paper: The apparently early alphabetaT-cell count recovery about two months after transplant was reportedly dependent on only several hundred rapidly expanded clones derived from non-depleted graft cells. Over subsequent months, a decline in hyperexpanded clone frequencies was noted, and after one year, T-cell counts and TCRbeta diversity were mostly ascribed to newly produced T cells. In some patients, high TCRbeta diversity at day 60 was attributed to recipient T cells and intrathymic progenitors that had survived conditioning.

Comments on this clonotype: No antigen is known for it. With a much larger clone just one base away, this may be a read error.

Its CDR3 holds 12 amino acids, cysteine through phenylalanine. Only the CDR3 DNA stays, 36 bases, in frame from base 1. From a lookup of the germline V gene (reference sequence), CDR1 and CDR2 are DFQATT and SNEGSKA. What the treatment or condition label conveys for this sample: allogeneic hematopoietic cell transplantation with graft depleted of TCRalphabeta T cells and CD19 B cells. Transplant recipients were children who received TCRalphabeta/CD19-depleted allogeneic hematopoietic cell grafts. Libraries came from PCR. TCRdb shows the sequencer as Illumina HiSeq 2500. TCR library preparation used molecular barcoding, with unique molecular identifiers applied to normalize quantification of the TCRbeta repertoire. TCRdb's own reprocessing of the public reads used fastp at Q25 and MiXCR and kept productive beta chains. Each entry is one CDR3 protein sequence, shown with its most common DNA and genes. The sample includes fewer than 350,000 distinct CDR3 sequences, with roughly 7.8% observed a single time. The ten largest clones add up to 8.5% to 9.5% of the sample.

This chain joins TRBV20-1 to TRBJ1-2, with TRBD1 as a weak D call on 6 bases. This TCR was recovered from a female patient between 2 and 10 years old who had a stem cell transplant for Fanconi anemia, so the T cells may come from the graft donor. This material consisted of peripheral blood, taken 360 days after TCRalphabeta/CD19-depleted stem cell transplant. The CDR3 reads CCARGQSYGYTF. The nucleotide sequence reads TGCTGTGCTAGAGGACAGAGCTATGGCTACACCTTC.